These T cell receptor beta chains were read from a single sample in a study of T cell responses to AZD1222 COVID-19 vaccine. The protocol was immunoSEQ multiplex PCR, while the TCRdb copy is restricted to in-frame clones and leaves out a portion. The table has roughly 100,000 clones, around 76% seen once. The material sequenced was peripheral blood, taken on day 0 of AZD1222 vaccination. These receptor sequences come from an adult in good health. Both conserved end residues are part of each CDR3. The order of the fields is CDR3 DNA, CDR3 protein, V gene, D gene, J gene, clone size. D genes are given only for firm matches. Rows give clone size only sometimes, using once, few, many, or a class for an expanded clone.

DNA: TGTGCCAGCAGCTTCCGGGACAGCGACAGGAATGGCTACACCTTC; CDR3: CASSFRDSDRNGYTF; V: TRBV3-1/TRBV3-2; D: TRBD1; J: TRBJ1-2; size: .
DNA: TGTGCCAGCAGTTACGATATAGGGCGACCAGTGGGACTCATCCTGAACACTGAAGCTTTCTTT; CDR3: CASSYDIGRPVGLILNTEAFF; V: TRBV6-2/TRBV6-3; D: .; J: TRBJ1-1; size: .
DNA: TGTGCCAGCAGTGGTGGAGACAGGGGGACTGAAGCTTTCTTT; CDR3: CASSGGDRGTEAFF; V: TRBV2; D: TRBD1; J: TRBJ1-1; size: .
DNA: TGCAGCGCCATGGGACAGGTTAACACTGAAGCTTTCTTT; CDR3: CSAMGQVNTEAFF; V: TRBV29-1; D: TRBD1; J: TRBJ1-1; size: few
DNA: TGTGCCAGTAGTTCACCCAGGGTAAGAGACACTGAAGCTTTCTTT; CDR3: CASSSPRVRDTEAFF; V: TRBV19; D: .; J: TRBJ1-1; size: .
DNA: TGTGCCACCAGTCAGGGGGTGGGAGAGACCCAGTACTTC; CDR3: CATSQGVGETQYF; V: TRBV24-1; D: TRBD1; J: TRBJ2-5; size: .
DNA: TGTGCCAGCTCACCCGCAGGCAGTCCTGGTGGCTACACCTTC; CDR3: CASSPAGSPGGYTF; V: TRBV18; D: .; J: TRBJ1-2; size: .
DNA: TGTGCCAGCAGCTTAGCCGGGGTTTTCGAGCAGTACTTC; CDR3: CASSLAGVFEQYF; V: TRBV7-9; D: .; J: TRBJ2-7; size: .
DNA: TGTGCCTGGAGTTCGGGACAGGGAGGCACTGAAGCTTTCTTT; CDR3: CAWSSGQGGTEAFF; V: TRBV30; D: TRBD1; J: TRBJ1-1; size: few
DNA: TGTGCCAGCAGCCTTTCGACTAGCGGGGGGGCGGGCACCGGGGAGCTGTTTTTT; CDR3: CASSLSTSGGAGTGELFF; V: TRBV4-2; D: TRBD2; J: TRBJ2-2; size: .
DNA: TGTGCCAGCAGCCAAGAGGGGGGGAGGGAGACCCAGTACTTC; CDR3: CASSQEGGRETQYF; V: TRBV4-2; D: TRBD2; J: TRBJ2-5; size: .
DNA: TGCGCCAGCAGCTACCGGGACGGGCAAAACATTCAGTACTTC; CDR3: CASSYRDGQNIQYF; V: TRBV5-1; D: .; J: TRBJ2-4; size: .
DNA: TGTGCCATCAGTGATCCCCCCAGGGGTAGGAGAAACACCATATATTTT; CDR3: CAISDPPRGRRNTIYF; V: TRBV10-3; D: .; J: TRBJ1-3; size: .
DNA: .; CDR3: CASRLARVAGGASRLYNEQFF; V: TRBV12-2; D: .; J: TRBJ2-1; size: .
DNA: TGTGCCAGCAGCTCAGGGAGCACAGATACGCAGTATTTT; CDR3: CASSSGSTDTQYF; V: TRBV5-5; D: .; J: TRBJ2-3; size: .
DNA: TGTGCCAGCAGCTTGGGGCAGACCATGAACACTGAAGCTTTCTTT; CDR3: CASSLGQTMNTEAFF; V: TRBV5-4; D: .; J: TRBJ1-1; size: once
DNA: TGTGCCAGCAGCCAAGAGGGGAGGACTGAAGCTTTCTTT; CDR3: CASSQEGRTEAFF; V: TRBV3-1/TRBV3-2; D: .; J: TRBJ1-1; size: .